This note documents a single TCR beta chain sequence. This sample is part of a study of blood T cell repertoires in COVID-19. The data were produced by immunoSEQ multiplex PCR, yet TCRdb's version contains in-frame clones alone and is incomplete. The profile shows 90,000 to 120,000 clones, about two thirds of them singletons. The CDR3 is 16 amino acids. Unmatched junction bases numbered 9, after V lost 4 bases and J lost 5 bases. Per germline, CDR1 SNHLY and CDR2 FYNNEI. The sample consisted of peripheral blood. The sequence was collected from a woman aged 40 to 55 with acute or convalescent COVID-19. This chain joins TRBV2 and TRBJ2-1, with 9 positions matching TRBD2. As DNA, the CDR3 is TGTGCCAGCAGTGGATCCAAGCGGGGGGTGAACAATGAGCAGTTCTTC. Protein: CASSGSKRGVNNEQFF.